The 18 T cell receptor beta chains below were found in one sample sequenced in a study of blood T cell repertoires in COVID-19. TCRdb keeps only in-frame clones here, not all; method: immunoSEQ multiplex PCR. The sample lists 200,000 to 300,000 clones; over 75% were seen once. The sequenced sample was peripheral blood. The receptors here all came from a human donor in a cohort sampled during active COVID-19.

The V and J genes are TRBV5-1 and TRBJ2-7, with 15 positions matching TRBD2. This CDR3 contains 17 residues. Trimming removed 4 bases from V and 4 bases from J; junction bases left unmatched: 9. Per germline, CDR1 SGHRS and CDR2 YFSETQ. Here the CDR3 reads CASSPQGTSGGQYEQYF. The DNA of the CDR3 is TGCGCCAGCAGCCCCCAAGGGACTAGCGGGGGGCAGTACGAGCAGTACTTC.

This clone has only a few counts. The chain joins TRBV10-3 to TRBJ2-7, with TRBD1 matching over 12 bases. Looked up from germline, CDR1 is ENHRY and CDR2 is SYGVKD. Germline trimming cut 6 bases from V and 5 bases from J; bases unmatched to any gene: 14. This CDR3 contains 17 residues. The CDR3 DNA is TGTGCCATCAGCATAAATTCACCGGGACAGGGGGCACACGAGCAGTACTTC. As protein: CAISINSPGQGAHEQYF.

This chain links TRBV7-2 with TRBJ1-6, with D maybe TRBD1 (5 bases). V was trimmed by 2 bases and J by 9 bases, leaving 26 bases between them. Germline V gene lookup returns CDR1 SGHTA and CDR2 FQGNSA. CDR3 length equals 19 residues. CDR3 DNA: TGTGCCAGCAGCTTACGGCCCTGGGGCCAGGGAGGGTTCGGTTCACCCCTCCACTTT. Residues: CASSLRPWGQGGFGSPLHF.

This clone was detected ten times or more. The chain couples TRBV4-1 to TRBJ2-7; no clear D. CDR3 size: 13 residues. The V gene's germline CDR1 is MGHRA and CDR2 YSYEKL. V was clipped by 4 bases and J by 4 bases, with 11 bases between them. The chain's CDR3 is CASSLAREYEQYF. CDR3 coding DNA: TGCGCCAGCAGCCTGGCTAGAGAGTACGAGCAGTACTTC.

The chain joins TRBV6-2 or TRBV6-3 to TRBJ2-1; maybe TRBD1 (6 bases). The CDR3 runs 16 residues. Germline-derived CDR1 and CDR2 are MNHEY and SVGEGT. The V and J ends lost 0 bases and 5 bases respectively, with 14 bases between them. Here the CDR3 reads CASSYSRGTINNEQFF. The DNA for the CDR3 is TGTGCCAGCAGTTACTCAAGGGGGACCATTAACAATGAGCAGTTCTTC.

The CDR3 protein is CASSRTGTQPQHF. CDR3 nucleotide sequence: TGTGCCAGCAGCCGGACAGGGACTCAGCCCCAGCATTTT. The V and J genes are TRBV5-6 and TRBJ1-5; TRBD1 matches at 8 bases. J gave up 6 bases and V 4 bases, and 3 bases lay outside the gene matches. This CDR3 has 13 residues. Per germline, CDR1 SGHDT and CDR2 YYEEEE.

Note on this clone: The same CDR3 is also encoded by other DNA sequences in this sample. The rearrangement uses TRBV4-3 and TRBJ2-2; D unclear. The CDR3 totals 14 residues. Trimming pared 1 base from V and 2 bases from J, leaving 5 bases between. CDR1 and CDR2 from the germline V gene are LGHNA and YSLEER. CDR3 in amino acids: CASSQVANTGELFF. CDR3 nucleotides: TGCGCCAGCAGCCAAGTAGCTAACACCGGGGAGCTGTTTTTT.

The genes are TRBV12-2 and TRBJ2-7; the tabulated D call, TRBD1, remains unverified against the DNA. TRBV12-2 is assigned pseudogene status. The CDR3 length is 16 residues. The CDR3 here is CASRCQGQAARDEQYF. In nucleotides, the CDR3 is TGTGCAAGTCGCTGCCAGGGACAGGCGGCGAGGGACGAGCAGTACTTC.

The rearrangement links TRBV15 to TRBJ2-2; TRBD1 matches 8 bases. The CDR3 runs to 15 residues. The germline CDR1 and CDR2 sequences are LNHNV and YYDKDF (reference sequence). Losses at the gene ends were 4 bases for V and 1 base for J; bases not matched to a gene: 2. CDR3 sequence: CATSTGQENTGELFF. CDR3 bases: TGTGCCACCAGCACGGGACAGGAGAACACCGGGGAGCTGTTTTTT. Full variable domain (outside the CDR3, taken from reference TRBV15 and TRBJ2-2): DAMVIQNPRYQVTQFGKPVTLSCSQTLNHNVMYWYQQKSSQAPKLLFHYYDKDFNNEADTPDNFQSRRPNTSFCFLDIRSPGLGDTAMYLCATSTGQENTGELFFGEGSRLTVL.

V and J are TRBV12-5 and TRBJ1-2; D gene ambiguous. The CDR3 sequence is 16 residues long. Germline-derived CDR1 and CDR2 are LGHNT and FRNRAP. V was pared by 0 bases and J by 0 bases, with 11 bases between. The CDR3 reads CASGLVREPSNYGYTF. CDR3 DNA: TGTGCTAGTGGTTTGGTACGGGAGCCATCTAACTATGGCTACACCTTC.

The V gene is TRBV29-1, the J gene TRBJ2-5; 14 bases are a match to TRBD2. Trimming removed 6 bases from V and 4 bases from J; junction bases left unmatched: 10. Looked up from germline, CDR1 is SQVTM and CDR2 is ANQGSEA. The CDR3 spans 16 residues. Written as DNA, the CDR3 is TGCAGCGTAGTCGTTGTTGGGACTAGCGGGAGAGAGACCCAGTACTTC. Protein product: CSVVVVGTSGRETQYF.

V is TRBV10-3 and J is TRBJ1-1, with D perhaps matching TRBD1 (5 bases). CDR1 and CDR2 from the germline V gene are ENHRY and SYGVKD. The CDR3 runs to 14 residues. V was trimmed by 0 bases and J by 5 bases, leaving 10 bases between them. CDR3 DNA sequence: TGTGCCATCAGTGAGTCGGGACGGGGGACTGAAGCTTTCTTT. Translated, it gives CAISESGRGTEAFF.

The J gene is TRBJ1-2, the V gene TRBV6-4; D call uncertain. Germline V CDR1 and CDR2: MRHNA, SNTAGT. Trimming took 5 bases from V and 8 from J, leaving 12 bases between them. The CDR3 loop spans 12 amino acids. CDR3 coding DNA: TGTGCCAGCAGTACCGGACTGGCCGGCTACACCTTC. It yields the protein CASSTGLAGYTF.

The chain uses TRBV7-2 and TRBJ2-3; 13 bases map to TRBD2. Germline lookup yields CDR1 SGHTA and CDR2 FQGNSA. The length of the CDR3 is 18 residues. Trimming at V came to 0 bases and at J to 1 base, leaving 4 bases not matched to a gene. The DNA of the CDR3 is TGTGCCAGCAGCTTAGCCTCGGGGACTAGCGGGGGCACAGATACGCAGTATTTT. Protein product: CASSLASGTSGGTDTQYF.

This rearrangement joins TRBV28 to TRBJ2-6; D gene unclear. The CDR3 extends over 16 amino acids. V was clipped by 3 bases and J by 2 bases, with 11 bases between them. The germline V gene encodes CDR1 MDHEN and CDR2 SYDVKM. CDR3 residues: CASSFRSTAGANVLTF. The CDR3, as DNA: TGTGCCAGCAGTTTCCGAAGTACGGCTGGGGCCAACGTCCTGACTTTC.

CDR3 bases: TGTGCCAGCAGCTCCGCCCAACAGCAGCCCCAGCATTTT. It encodes CASSSAQQQPQHF. The chain carries TRBV7-8 and TRBJ1-5, with D unclear. CDR3 length: 13 amino acids. Germline-derived CDR1 and CDR2 are SGHVS and FQNEAQ. V was trimmed by 4 bases and J by 7 bases, leaving 11 bases between them. Complete variable domain (other parts from reference TRBV7-8 and TRBJ1-5): GAGVSQSPRYKVAKRGQDVALRCDPISGHVSLFWYQQALGQGPEFLTYFQNEAQLDKSGLPSDRFFAERPEGSVSTLKIQRTQQEDSAVYLCASSSAQQQPQHFGDGTRLSIL.

The genes are TRBV7-2 and TRBJ2-3; 11 bases line up with TRBD2. V shed 5 bases and J 2 bases; nucleotides not matched to a gene: 6. Germline CDR1 and CDR2: SGHTA and FQGNSA. CDR3 length equals 16 residues. The CDR3, as DNA: TGTGCCAGCAGCATTGCTAGCGGGAGGACCACAGATACGCAGTATTTT. It codes for CASSIASGRTTDTQYF.

This clone appeared once. The chain joins TRBV29-1 to TRBJ2-3, with D unclear. Per the germline V gene, CDR1 is SQVTM and CDR2 is ANQGSEA. The CDR3 has 12 amino acids. V lost 6 bases and J 1 base, leaving 8 bases between the germline ends. The CDR3 DNA is TGCAGCGTGTATTGGCGCACAGATACGCAGTATTTT. Translated: CSVYWRTDTQYF.